The T cell receptor beta chain described here comes from a study of T cells in localized non-small cell lung cancer (dated by TCRdb to 2018 to 2020). In the study overall: T cell repertoires of 200 to 250 early-stage NSCLC patients were analyzed, with tumors being compared against uninvolved tumor-adjacent lungs. Of the NSCLC patients, fewer than 150 were male and about 97 were female, and the mean age was approximately 66 years. The cohort comprised 236 treatment-naïve NSCLC patients with resected, localized lung tumors. Broad study findings and their caveats: Because the study design was exploratory, TCR variables were selected using unadjusted p-values without false-discovery rate correction. Because multi-region tumor sequencing was not performed, intratumor heterogeneity could not be ruled out. Uninvolved tumor-adjacent lung showed the highest T cell clonality, higher than tumor, which suggests more focused antigenic responses in the adjacent lung. A median of approximately 57 of the top 100 tumor clones were detected in paired uninvolved adjacent lung, and 28 of these tumor clones were also found among the top 100 clones of the paired uninvolved adjacent lung. Higher T cell density in blood was associated with longer overall survival, whereas higher clonality in adjacent lung was associated with shorter survival.

The immunoSEQ Assay was used to sequence TCR beta CDR3 regions from DNA. The original pipeline was this. T cell density was computed as TCR beta template counts normalized to usable DNA estimated by amplifying housekeeping genes. Richness was estimated using the preseqR package, with extrapolation to 400,000 templates for PBMC samples and to 120,000 templates for tissue samples. Clonality was defined by subtracting Pielou's evenness from one. Tissue-enriched TCRs were identified through differential abundance testing performed on productive amino-acid clonotypes, with a minimum total count of 5 and an alpha of 0.1. The Jaccard Index and the Morisita Overlap Index were used to quantify repertoire overlap between compartments. GLIPH grouped TCR beta CDR3s together with public tetramer-defined viral CDR3s, and a viral motif had to include at least three viral sequences and also show V-gene enrichment. Drawn from immuneACCESS, this table holds only the in-frame rearrangements with V and J called that TCRdb kept. Clones are partly lost; checked studies trace under half to an unresolved V gene and leave the rest unexplained. That table furnishes V, J and clone size, whereas the DNA furnished D and trimming. This sample comprises under 65,000 clones, about 83% of them detected only once. The top ten hold 15% to 20% of the sample.

At diagnosis, peripheral blood, uninvolved tumor-adjacent lung and tumor were collected and stored as a combination of fresh-frozen and FFPE material. For TCR repertoire profiling, blood samples were analyzed in the form of peripheral blood mononuclear cells. Inclusive of the bounding cysteine and phenylalanine, the CDR3 is 17 residues long. Of the read, only the CDR3 DNA is kept; its 51 bases are in frame from base 1. Cut back by 4 bases and 8 bases, the V and J ends lie 24 bases apart. For CDR1 and CDR2, the germline V gene lists MGHRA and YSYEKL. On this clone: Its cognate antigen has yet to be identified. No quality values exist for individual bases; no much larger clone is one base distant.

The chain is made from TRBV4-1 and TRBJ2-4; the D call is tentative, TRBD1 or TRBD2, as each matches 7 bases. The sequence came from a female donor aged 60 or older with stage II squamous cell lung carcinoma. Here the sequenced sample was peripheral blood, taken before any cancer treatment. The sequenced DNA: TGCGCCAGCAGCCGGGTCCTTGACAGGGCGGGGGTGGACATTCAGTACTTC. This encodes CASSRVLDRAGVDIQYF.